Below are 20 T cell receptor beta chains sequenced from a single sample in a study of blood T cell repertoires in COVID-19 (TCRdb year 2020). The library was prepared using the immunoSEQ multiplex PCR assay. Imported from immuneACCESS, the table was reduced by TCRdb to in-frame sequences with V and J called. These copies leave out some clones; in studies compared against another copy, an unresolved V gene accounts for under half, and the cause of the remainder is not known. The sample data list tens of thousands of clones, and about four fifths of these were observed just once. Clones ranked in the top ten supply roughly 6.7% of the sample. Specimen: peripheral blood. The receptor set was obtained from a man aged 65 to 85 with COVID-19, enrolled during active disease.

The chain has TRBV11-3 and TRBJ2-7, with 10 positions matching TRBD2. Germline V gene sequence: CDR1 SGHNT, CDR2 YENEEA. CDR3 length: 17 amino acids. With V trimmed by 4 bases and J by 1 base, 10 bases remained unmatched. The CDR3 loop is CASSSRLAGPRSYEQYF. The CDR3 coding sequence is TGTGCCAGCAGCTCAAGACTAGCGGGCCCGAGGTCCTACGAGCAGTACTTC.

The rearrangement joins TRBV6-5 to TRBJ2-7; TRBD2 matches 10 bases. V lost 8 bases to trimming and J lost 3 bases; unmatched junction nucleotides: 4. The CDR3 sequence is 13 residues long. Germline V gene data show CDR1 as MNHEY and CDR2 as SVGAGI. CDR3 nucleotides: TGTGCCAGCGGGACTAGCGCTTACTACGAGCAGTACTTC. The encoded protein is CASGTSAYYEQYF.

The chain has TRBV6-5 and TRBJ1-6, with 8 bases identical to TRBD1. Germline V lookup: CDR1 MNHEY, CDR2 SVGAGI. The CDR3 has 14 amino acids. The ends lost 7 bases at V and 10 bases at J; junction bases unmatched: 9. The CDR3 is CASNSGQGASPLHF. The CDR3, as DNA: TGTGCCAGCAATTCCGGACAGGGTGCCTCACCCCTCCACTTT.

This clone was seen just once. The V call is TRBV7-2, the J call TRBJ2-3; 13 bases align to TRBD2. Germline lookup yields CDR1 SGHTA and CDR2 FQGNSA. The junction had 2 bases not matched to a gene; V was cut back by 1 base and J by 4 bases. The CDR3 totals 16 residues. In nucleotides, the CDR3 is TGTGCCAGCAGCTTAGGACTAGCGGGAGGAGCAGATACGCAGTATTTT. It yields the protein CASSLGLAGGADTQYF.

The genes are TRBV5-1 and TRBJ1-4; 12 positions match TRBD1. There are 17 residues in the CDR3. Germline CDR1 and CDR2: SGHRS and YFSETQ. V dropped 4 bases and J dropped 3; count of bases not matched to a gene: 7. This CDR3 reads CASSGGTGGASNEKLFF. CDR3 DNA sequence: TGCGCCAGCAGCGGCGGGACAGGGGGCGCGTCTAATGAAAAACTGTTTTTT.

This sequence joins TRBV28 and TRBJ1-2, with D possibly TRBD1 on 5 matching bases. CDR1 MDHEN and CDR2 SYDVKM come from the germline V gene. The V end was cut by 8 bases, the J end by 1 base, with 11 bases between. This CDR3 is built from 13 residues. CDR3 nucleotide sequence: TGTGCCAGCCGACAGACCGATAACTATGGCTACACCTTC. Translated, it gives CASRQTDNYGYTF.

V is TRBV6-6 and J is TRBJ2-1, with D maybe TRBD1 (5 bases). V lost 8 bases and J 4 bases, leaving 6 bases between the germline ends. From germline, CDR1 is MNHNY and CDR2 SVGAGI (reference sequence). This CDR3 region has 11 residues. CDR3 DNA sequence: TGTGCCAGCGGGGCTTACAATGAGCAGTTCTTC. Translating it yields CASGAYNEQFF.

The chain joins TRBV18 to TRBJ2-3; tentatively, D is TRBD2 (5 bases). V was clipped by 5 bases and J by 4 bases, with 16 bases between them. This CDR3 contains 15 residues. CDR1 and CDR2 from the germline V gene are KGHSH and LQKENI. CDR3: CASSVDSSPSDTQYF. In nucleotides, the CDR3 is TGTGCCAGCTCAGTGGACTCGTCCCCGTCAGATACGCAGTATTTT.

This clone showed up just once. At one boundary the junction diverges from the germline segment, which might be a read error. The chain employs TRBV18 and TRBJ1-2, with D perhaps matching TRBD1 (5 bases). CDR1 and CDR2 (germline): KGHSH, LQKENI. This CDR3 spans 13 amino acids. CDR3 sequence reads: CASAPGQEYGYTF. The DNA for the CDR3 is TGTGCCAGCGCACCAGGGCAGGAATATGGCTACACCTTC.

This clone is a singleton in its sample. The CDR3 DNA is TGCGCCAGCAGCTTGAATAGCGGGGGTGACGAGCAGTACTTC. It yields the protein CASSLNSGGDEQYF. J is TRBJ2-7 and V is TRBV5-1; 9 bases align to TRBD2. The trim removed 1 base at V and 5 bases at J, leaving 4 bases unmatched. Per the germline V gene, CDR1 is SGHRS and CDR2 is YFSETQ. The CDR3 is 14 residues long.

This clone was counted a few times. For the CDR3, the DNA is TGTGCCAGCAGTCAAACTAATAACCAAGAGACCCAGTACTTC. The encoded protein is CASSQTNNQETQYF. The V call is TRBV6-6, the J call TRBJ2-5; D uncertain. Germline CDR1 and CDR2: MNHNY and SVGAGI (reference sequence). This CDR3 is built from 14 residues. V lost 5 bases, J lost 0 bases, and 10 bases lay in between.

The chain uses TRBV3-1 (or the pseudogene TRBV3-2) and TRBJ2-1, with 8 bases matching TRBD2. This CDR3 is 13 amino acids long. CDR1 is LGHDT and CDR2 is YNNKEL in the germline V gene (reference sequence). V gave up 4 bases and J gave up 7 bases; unmatched junction bases: 3. The CDR3 coding sequence is TGTGCCAGCAGCCGCGGGGGGCGGAATGAGCAGTTCTTC. This sequence encodes CASSRGGRNEQFF.

The V gene is TRBV7-2, the J gene TRBJ2-7; no firm D call. The CDR3 has 14 amino acids. The germline V gene has CDR1 SGHTA and CDR2 FQGNSA. The germline V and J ends were trimmed by 3 bases and 2 bases, with 11 bases remaining between them. CDR3 in amino acids: CASSFKSGPYEQYF. Here the CDR3 DNA reads TGTGCCAGCAGCTTCAAGAGTGGTCCCTACGAGCAGTACTTC.

A single count supports this clone. V is TRBV27 and J is TRBJ1-1; 7 bases map to TRBD1. The CDR3 consists of 12 residues. V lost 3 bases and J lost 10; bases outside the gene matches: 5. The germline V gene has CDR1 MNHEY and CDR2 SMNVEV (reference sequence). The CDR3 DNA reads as TGTGCCAGCAGTTTTCGACAGGGAGGAGCTTTCTTT. Translation gives CASSFRQGGAFF.

The chain uses TRBV7-2 and TRBJ2-2, with 12 bases lining up with TRBD2. The CDR3 extends over 15 amino acids. The J segment lost 5 bases and the V segment lost 6 bases, leaving 4 bases of the junction unmatched. Germline V CDR1 and CDR2: SGHTA, FQGNSA. DNA for the CDR3: TGTGCCAGCAGTCAGACTAGCGGGAGTACCGGGGAGCTGTTTTTT. Amino acid sequence: CASSQTSGSTGELFF.

The rearrangement links TRBV20-1 to TRBJ1-4; D is uncertain. V dropped 3 bases and J dropped 7 bases, with 6 bases sitting between them. This CDR3 comprises 11 residues. Germline lookup yields CDR1 DFQATT and CDR2 SNEGSKA (reference sequence). For the CDR3, the DNA is TGCAGTGCTAGCTTGAGTGAAAAACTGTTTTTT. Its protein product is CSASLSEKLFF.

This rearrangement joins TRBV6-4 to TRBJ1-2, with 11 bases matching TRBD1. Losses at the gene ends were 6 bases for V and 7 bases for J; bases not matched to a gene: 7. The CDR3 is made up of 14 amino acids. Germline V gene sequence: CDR1 MRHNA, CDR2 SNTAGT. This chain's CDR3 is CASRAGTGGLGYTF. For the CDR3, the DNA is TGTGCCAGCAGGGCAGGGACAGGGGGACTTGGCTACACCTTC.

The chain employs TRBV11-2 and TRBJ1-1, with TRBD1 matching 8 bases. The germline V gene encodes CDR1 SGHAT and CDR2 FQNNGV. Germline trimming cut 2 bases from V and 4 bases from J; bases unmatched to any gene: 3. This CDR3 spans 14 amino acids. The CDR3 sequence: CASSLQGALTEAFF. CDR3 sequence (DNA): TGTGCCAGCAGCTTACAGGGGGCTCTCACTGAAGCTTTCTTT. Together with reference TRBV11-2 and TRBJ1-1, the CDR3 gives the full variable domain: EAGVAQSPRYKIIEKRQSVAFWCNPISGHATLYWYQQILGQGPKLLIQFQNNGVVDDSQLPKDRFSAERLKGVDSTLKIQPAKLEDSAVYLCASSLQGALTEAFFGQGTRLTVV.

The J gene is TRBJ1-1, the V gene TRBV10-2, with D tentatively TRBD1 (5 bases). Trimming took off 2 bases at V and 1 base at J, with 5 bases between the two ends. The CDR3 has 13 amino acids. From germline, CDR1 is WSHSY and CDR2 SAAADI. As DNA, the CDR3 is TGCGCCAGCAGTGAGACAGGGAACACTGAAGCTTTCTTT. This gives the protein CASSETGNTEAFF.

This clone was recorded a few times. The V gene is TRBV19, the J gene TRBJ1-2, with 8 bases identical to TRBD1. The CDR3 has 15 residues. The germline CDR1 and CDR2 sequences are LNHDA and SQIVND (reference sequence). With 2 bases clipped from V and 7 bases from J, the junction kept 9 bases outside the gene matches. The CDR3 coding sequence is TGTGCCAGTAGTATATTTGAGACAGGGGAGAGTGGCTACACCTTC. As protein: CASSIFETGESGYTF. The entire variable domain, with the rest obtained from reference TRBV19 and TRBJ1-2, is as follows: DGGITQSPKYLFRKEGQNVTLSCEQNLNHDAMYWYRQDPGQGLRLIYYSQIVNDFQKGDIAEGYSVSREKKESFPLTVTSAQKNPTAFYLCASSIFETGESGYTFGSGTRLTVV.